What follows is one TCR beta chain and its context. Profiling relied on immunoSEQ multiplex PCR, and the TCRdb table lists in-frame clones only, not all of them. The sample includes 270,000 or so clones, nearly 90% of them seen just once. The CDR3 sequence is 19 residues long. The V gene end was trimmed by 4 bases and the J gene end by 4 bases; junction bases not matched to a gene: 18. Germline assignment: CDR1 ENHRY and CDR2 SYGVKD. It was during active infection that Seattle patients were enrolled and then longitudinally followed. This sample stems from a study of blood T cell repertoires in COVID-19. Background on the study: In each case, the material was cDNA or gDNA derived from T cells, B-cell-depleted T cells, or PBMCs.

What was sequenced was peripheral blood. The chain employs TRBV10-3 and TRBJ1-1, with TRBD1 matching 10 bases. This TCR derives from a woman aged 55-69 years with COVID-19, enrolled during active disease. The CDR3 here is CAISVPTGGGAIGSTEAFF. CDR3 nucleotide sequence: TGTGCCATCAGTGTACCGACAGGGGGCGGTGCTATTGGGTCCACTGAAGCTTTCTTT.